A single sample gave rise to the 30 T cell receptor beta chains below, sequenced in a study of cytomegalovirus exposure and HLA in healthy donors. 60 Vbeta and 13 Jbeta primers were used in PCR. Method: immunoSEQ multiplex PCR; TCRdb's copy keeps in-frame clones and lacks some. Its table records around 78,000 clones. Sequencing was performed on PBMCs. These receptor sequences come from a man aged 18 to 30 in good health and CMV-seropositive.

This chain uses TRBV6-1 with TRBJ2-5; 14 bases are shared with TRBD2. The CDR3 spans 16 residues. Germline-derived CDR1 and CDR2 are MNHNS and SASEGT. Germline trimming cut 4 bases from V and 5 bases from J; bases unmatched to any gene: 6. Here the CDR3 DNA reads TGTGCCAGCAGTGTAGGGACTAGCGGGAGTGGGGAGACCCAGTACTTC. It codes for CASSVGTSGSGETQYF.

CDR3 in DNA: TGTGCCAGCAGCCCCAATTGGGGGGGTGGCACAGATACGCAGTATTTT. As protein: CASSPNWGGGTDTQYF. The chain recombines TRBV11-2 with TRBJ2-3; 7 bases line up with TRBD2. V dropped 5 bases and J dropped 1; count of bases not matched to a gene: 9. Per germline, CDR1 SGHAT and CDR2 FQNNGV. The CDR3 totals 16 residues.

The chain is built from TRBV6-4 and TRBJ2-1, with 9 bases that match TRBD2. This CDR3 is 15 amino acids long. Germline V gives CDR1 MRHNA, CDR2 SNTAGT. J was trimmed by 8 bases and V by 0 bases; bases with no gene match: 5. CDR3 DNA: TGTGCCAGCAGTGACTCGCGGGGGGGCCGCGATGAGCAGTTCTTC. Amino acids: CASSDSRGGRDEQFF.

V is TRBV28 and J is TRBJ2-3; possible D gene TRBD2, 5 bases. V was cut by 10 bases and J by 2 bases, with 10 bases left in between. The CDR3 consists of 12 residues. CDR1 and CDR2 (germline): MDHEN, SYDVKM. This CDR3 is CAIGMSTDTQYF. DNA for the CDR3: TGTGCCATCGGGATGTCCACAGATACGCAGTATTTT. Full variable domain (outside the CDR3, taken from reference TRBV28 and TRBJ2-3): DVKVTQSSRYLVKRTGEKVFLECVQDMDHENMFWYRQDPGLGLRLIYFSYDVKMKEKGDIPEGYSVSREKKERFSLILESASTNQTSMYLCAIGMSTDTQYFGPGTRLTVL.

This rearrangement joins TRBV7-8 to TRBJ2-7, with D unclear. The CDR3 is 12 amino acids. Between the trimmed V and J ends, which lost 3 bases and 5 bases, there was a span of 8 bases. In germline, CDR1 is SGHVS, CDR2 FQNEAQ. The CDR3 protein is CASSFSSNEQYF. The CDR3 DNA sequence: TGTGCCAGCAGCTTTTCATCCAACGAGCAGTACTTC.

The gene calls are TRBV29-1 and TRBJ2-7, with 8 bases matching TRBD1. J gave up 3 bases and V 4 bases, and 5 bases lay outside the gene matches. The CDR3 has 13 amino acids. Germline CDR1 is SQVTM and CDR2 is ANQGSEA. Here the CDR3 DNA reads TGCAGCGTTGCCGGGACAGGCTTCTACGAGCAGTACTTC. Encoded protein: CSVAGTGFYEQYF.

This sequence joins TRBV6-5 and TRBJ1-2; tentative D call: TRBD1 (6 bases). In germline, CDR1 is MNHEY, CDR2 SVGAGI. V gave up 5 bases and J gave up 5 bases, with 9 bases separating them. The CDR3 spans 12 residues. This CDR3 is CASSNRDYGYTF. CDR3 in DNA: TGTGCCAGCAGTAACAGGGATTATGGCTACACCTTC.

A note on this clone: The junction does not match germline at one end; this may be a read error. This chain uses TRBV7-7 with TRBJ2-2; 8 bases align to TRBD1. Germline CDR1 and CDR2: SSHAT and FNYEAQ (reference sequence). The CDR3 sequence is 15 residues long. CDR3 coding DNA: TGTGCTAGCAGTCCCAACAGGGGGGACACCGGGGAGCTGTTTTTT. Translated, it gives CASSPNRGDTGELFF.

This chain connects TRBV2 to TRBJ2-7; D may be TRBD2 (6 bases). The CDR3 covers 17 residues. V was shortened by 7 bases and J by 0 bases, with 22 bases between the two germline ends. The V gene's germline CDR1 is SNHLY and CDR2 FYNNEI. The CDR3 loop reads CASTMEAGLRSSYEQYF. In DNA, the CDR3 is TGTGCCAGCACCATGGAAGCGGGCCTTAGGAGCTCCTACGAGCAGTACTTC.

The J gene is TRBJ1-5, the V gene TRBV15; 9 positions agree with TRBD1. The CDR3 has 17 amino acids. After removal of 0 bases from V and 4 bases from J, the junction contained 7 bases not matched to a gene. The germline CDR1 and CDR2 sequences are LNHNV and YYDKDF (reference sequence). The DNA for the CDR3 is TGTGCCACCAGCAGAGATGCGGGACAGGGAAAGAATCAGCCCCAGCATTTT. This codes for CATSRDAGQGKNQPQHF.

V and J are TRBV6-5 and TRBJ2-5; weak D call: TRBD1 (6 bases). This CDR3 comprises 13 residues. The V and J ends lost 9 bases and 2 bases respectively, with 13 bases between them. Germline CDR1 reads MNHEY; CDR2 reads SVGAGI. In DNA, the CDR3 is TGTGCCAGTAAGCAGGGGAGACAAGAGACCCAGTACTTC. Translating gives CASKQGRQETQYF.

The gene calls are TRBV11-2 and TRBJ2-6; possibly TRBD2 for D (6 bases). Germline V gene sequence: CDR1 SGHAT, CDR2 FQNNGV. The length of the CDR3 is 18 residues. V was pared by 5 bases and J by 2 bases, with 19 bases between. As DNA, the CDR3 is TGTGCCAGCAGCCCCCGCCCACGGACTACGACTGGGGCCAACGTCCTGACTTTC. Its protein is CASSPRPRTTTGANVLTF.

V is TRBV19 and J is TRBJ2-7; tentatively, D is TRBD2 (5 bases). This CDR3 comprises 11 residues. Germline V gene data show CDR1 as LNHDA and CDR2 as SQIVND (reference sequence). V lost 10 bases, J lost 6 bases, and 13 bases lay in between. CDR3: CATSVGIEQYF. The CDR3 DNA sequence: TGTGCCACCTCCGTCGGGATCGAGCAGTACTTC. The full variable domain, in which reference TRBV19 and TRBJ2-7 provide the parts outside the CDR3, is DGGITQSPKYLFRKEGQNVTLSCEQNLNHDAMYWYRQDPGQGLRLIYYSQIVNDFQKGDIAEGYSVSREKKESFPLTVTSAQKNPTAFYLCATSVGIEQYFGPGTRLTVT.

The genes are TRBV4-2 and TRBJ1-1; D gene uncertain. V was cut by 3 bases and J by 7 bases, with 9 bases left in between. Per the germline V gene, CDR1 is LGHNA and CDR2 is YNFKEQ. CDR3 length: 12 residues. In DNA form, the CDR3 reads TGTGCCAGCAGCCACGACTCTTTTGAAGCTTTCTTT. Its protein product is CASSHDSFEAFF.

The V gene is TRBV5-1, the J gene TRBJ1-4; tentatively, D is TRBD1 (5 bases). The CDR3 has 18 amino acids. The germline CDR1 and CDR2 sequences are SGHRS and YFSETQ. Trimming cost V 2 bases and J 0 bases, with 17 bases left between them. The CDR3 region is CASSFYRMEFTTNEKLFF. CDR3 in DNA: TGCGCCAGCAGCTTTTACAGGATGGAATTTACAACTAATGAAAAACTGTTTTTT. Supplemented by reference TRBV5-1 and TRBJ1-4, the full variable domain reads KAGVTQTPRYLIKTRGQQVTLSCSPISGHRSVSWYQQTPGQGLQFLFEYFSETQRNKGNFPGRFSGRQFSNSRSEMNVSTLELGDSALYLCASSFYRMEFTTNEKLFFGSGTQLSVL.

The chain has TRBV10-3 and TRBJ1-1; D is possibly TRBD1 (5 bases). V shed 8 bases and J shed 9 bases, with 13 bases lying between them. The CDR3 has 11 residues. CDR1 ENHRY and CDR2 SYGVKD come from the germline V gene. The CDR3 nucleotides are TGTGCCATCTCACGGGGGGATCAAGCTTTCTTT. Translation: CAISRGDQAFF.

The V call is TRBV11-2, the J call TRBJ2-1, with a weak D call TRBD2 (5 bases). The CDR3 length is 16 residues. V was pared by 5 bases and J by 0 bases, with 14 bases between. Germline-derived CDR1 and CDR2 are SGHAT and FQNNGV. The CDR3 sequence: CASSLRGSASYNEQFF. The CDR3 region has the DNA TGTGCCAGCAGCCTTCGGGGTAGCGCCTCCTACAATGAGCAGTTCTTC. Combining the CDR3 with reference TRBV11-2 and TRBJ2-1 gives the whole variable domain EAGVAQSPRYKIIEKRQSVAFWCNPISGHATLYWYQQILGQGPKLLIQFQNNGVVDDSQLPKDRFSAERLKGVDSTLKIQPAKLEDSAVYLCASSLRGSASYNEQFFGPGTRLTVL.

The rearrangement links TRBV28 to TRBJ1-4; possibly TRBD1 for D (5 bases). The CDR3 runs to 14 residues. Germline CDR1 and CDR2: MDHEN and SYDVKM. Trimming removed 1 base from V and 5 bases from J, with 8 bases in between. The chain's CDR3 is CASSLFRANEKLFF. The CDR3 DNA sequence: TGTGCCAGCAGTTTATTCAGGGCAAATGAAAAACTGTTTTTT.

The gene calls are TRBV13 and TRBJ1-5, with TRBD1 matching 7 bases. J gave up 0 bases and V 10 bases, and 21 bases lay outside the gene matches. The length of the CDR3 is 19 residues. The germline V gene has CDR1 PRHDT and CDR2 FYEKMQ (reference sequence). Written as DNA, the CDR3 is TGTGCCACCTTGAGCTGTAAAGGGACAGATCTAAATAGCAATCAGCCCCAGCATTTT. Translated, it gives CATLSCKGTDLNSNQPQHF.

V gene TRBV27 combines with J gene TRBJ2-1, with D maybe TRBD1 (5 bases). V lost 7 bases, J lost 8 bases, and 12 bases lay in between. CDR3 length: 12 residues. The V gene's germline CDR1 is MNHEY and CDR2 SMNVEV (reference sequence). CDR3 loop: CASKGIQYEQFF. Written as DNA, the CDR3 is TGTGCCAGCAAGGGGATACAATATGAGCAGTTCTTC.

In DNA form, the CDR3 reads TGTGCCAGCAGTACGCGGACAGGGTCGTATGGCTACACCTTC. Its translation is CASSTRTGSYGYTF. The chain has TRBV28 and TRBJ1-2; 8 bases match TRBD1. Germline V gene lookup returns CDR1 MDHEN and CDR2 SYDVKM. The CDR3 contains 14 residues. V lost 5 bases and J lost 5; bases outside the gene matches: 7.

The CDR3 protein is CASTPGQSNTEAFF. The CDR3 DNA sequence: TGTGCCAGTACTCCGGGACAATCGAACACTGAAGCTTTCTTT. The V gene is TRBV19, the J gene TRBJ1-1; maybe TRBD1 (6 bases). This CDR3 comprises 14 residues. Germline assignment: CDR1 LNHDA and CDR2 SQIVND (reference sequence). V was shortened by 7 bases and J by 1 base, with 13 bases between the two germline ends.

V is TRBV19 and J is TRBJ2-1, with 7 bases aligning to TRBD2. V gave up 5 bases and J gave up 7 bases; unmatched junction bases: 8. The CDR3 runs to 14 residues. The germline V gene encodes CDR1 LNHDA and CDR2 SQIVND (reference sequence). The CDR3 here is CASSPGGLVNEQFF. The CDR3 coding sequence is TGTGCCAGTAGTCCGGGAGGCTTGGTGAATGAGCAGTTCTTC.

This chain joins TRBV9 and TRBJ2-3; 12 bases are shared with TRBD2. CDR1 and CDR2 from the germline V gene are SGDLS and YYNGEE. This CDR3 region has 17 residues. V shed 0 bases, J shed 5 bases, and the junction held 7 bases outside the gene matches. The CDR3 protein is CASSVVASGGAGDTQYF. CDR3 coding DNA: TGTGCCAGCAGCGTAGTTGCTAGCGGGGGGGCGGGAGATACGCAGTATTTT.

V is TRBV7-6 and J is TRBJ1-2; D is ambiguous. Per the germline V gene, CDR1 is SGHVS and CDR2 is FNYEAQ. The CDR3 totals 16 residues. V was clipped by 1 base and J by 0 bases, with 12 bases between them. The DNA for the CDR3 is TGTGCCAGCAGCTTAGGATCAGGCCCCCCTAACTATGGCTACACCTTC. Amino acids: CASSLGSGPPNYGYTF.

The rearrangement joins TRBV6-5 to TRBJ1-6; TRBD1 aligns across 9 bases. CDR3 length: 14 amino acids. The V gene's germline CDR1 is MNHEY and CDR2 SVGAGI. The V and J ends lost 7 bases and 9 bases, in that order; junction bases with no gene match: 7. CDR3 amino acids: CASKKQGARSPLHF. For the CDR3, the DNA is TGTGCCAGCAAAAAACAGGGGGCACGTTCACCCCTCCACTTT.

The CDR3 sequence: CASRLTGVEPQHF. The CDR3 nucleotides read TGTGCCAGCAGGTTGACAGGGGTTGAGCCCCAGCATTTT. The chain has TRBV28 and TRBJ1-5; 8 bases fit TRBD1. V lost 6 bases, J lost 8 bases, and 6 bases stayed unmatched. The CDR3 covers 13 residues. Germline CDR1 MDHEN, CDR2 SYDVKM. The whole variable domain, remainder taken from reference TRBV28 and TRBJ1-5, is DVKVTQSSRYLVKRTGEKVFLECVQDMDHENMFWYRQDPGLGLRLIYFSYDVKMKEKGDIPEGYSVSREKKERFSLILESASTNQTSMYLCASRLTGVEPQHFGDGTRLSIL.

Here the CDR3 reads CASSQAGETDTQYF. Written as DNA, the CDR3 is TGCGCCAGCAGCCAAGCGGGAGAGACAGATACGCAGTATTTT. This sequence joins TRBV5-1 and TRBJ2-3; 8 bases agree with TRBD2. The length of the CDR3 is 14 residues. Trimming removed 4 bases from V and 3 bases from J; junction bases left unmatched: 4. Germline V gene data show CDR1 as SGHRS and CDR2 as YFSETQ.

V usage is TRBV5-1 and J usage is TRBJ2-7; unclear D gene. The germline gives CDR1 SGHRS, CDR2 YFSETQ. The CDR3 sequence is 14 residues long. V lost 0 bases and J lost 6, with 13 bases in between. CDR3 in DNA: TGCGCCAGCAGCTTGGACCCCGGTTTGCCCGAGCAGTACTTC. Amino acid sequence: CASSLDPGLPEQYF.

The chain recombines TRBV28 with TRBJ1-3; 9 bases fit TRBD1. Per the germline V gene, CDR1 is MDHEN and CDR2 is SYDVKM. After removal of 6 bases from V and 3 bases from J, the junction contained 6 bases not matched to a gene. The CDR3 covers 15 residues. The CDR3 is CASRLQGAGGNTIYF. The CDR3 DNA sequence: TGTGCCAGCAGACTACAGGGGGCGGGTGGAAACACCATATATTTT.